The clone carrying this T cell receptor beta chain was recorded many times. Its target is not known. This record belongs to a study of neurological immune-mediated disorders. Study outcomes and limitations: Multiple sclerosis was found to have the least TCR clonal expansion, below healthy controls, and HTLV-1-associated myelopathy the most.

Germline V gene data show CDR1 as LGHDT and CDR2 as YNNKEL (reference sequence). V was pared by 3 bases and J by 8 bases, with 14 bases between. The CDR3 covers 14 residues. The cDNA was synthesized by means of template-switch 5'RACE, which was carried out with 10-nucleotide random UMIs. Every sequencing run gave over 200 million TCR-beta sequences, taken from 15-18 subjects. TCRdb passed the 5' RACE reads through MiXCR, listing each CDR3 protein once. The sample holds 80,000 or so distinct CDR3 sequences, about 9.4% seen once. This TCR came from a middle-aged man in good health. This chain connects TRBV3-1 to TRBJ2-1, with no clear D. Sample: PBMCs. CDR3 amino acids: CASSHPGRVDEQFF. The CDR3 bases are TGTGCCAGCAGCCATCCGGGCAGAGTGGATGAGCAGTTCTTC.